This passage covers 4 T cell receptor beta chains from one sample sequenced in a study of blood T cell repertoires in COVID-19. TCRdb keeps only in-frame clones here, not all; method: immunoSEQ multiplex PCR. The repertoire consists of 310,000 or so clones, with 65% to 90% occurring once and the leading ten covering over 9.5%. The sequenced material came from PBMCs or T cells enriched from blood (not recorded which). The receptors come from a woman aged 18-29 years who had recovered from COVID-19.

A remark on this clone: The same CDR3 is also encoded by other DNA sequences in this sample. V usage is TRBV6-5 and J usage is TRBJ1-5, with D unclear. Germline V gives CDR1 MNHEY, CDR2 SVGAGI. The V end lost 6 bases, the J end lost 0 bases, and 6 bases lay between the germline ends. This CDR3 comprises 13 residues. The CDR3, as DNA: TGTGCCAGCAGAACGGGTAGCAATCAGCCCCAGCATTTT. Translated: CASRTGSNQPQHF.

Only one count was recorded for this clone. The chain links TRBV12-3 or TRBV12-4 to TRBJ2-7, with a weak D call TRBD1 (5 bases). The CDR3 sequence is 13 residues long. V lost 8 bases, J lost 0 bases, and 11 bases lay in between. CDR3 in DNA: TGTGCCAGCTGCCTGACAGCCTCCTACGAGCAGTACTTC. Its protein product is CASCLTASYEQYF.

The chain has TRBV3-1 (or the pseudogene TRBV3-2) and TRBJ2-3, with 8 positions matching TRBD2. The CDR3 spans 17 residues. From germline, CDR1 is LGHDT and CDR2 YNNKEL (reference sequence). Trimming at V came to 0 bases and at J to 5 bases, leaving 10 bases not matched to a gene. The chain's CDR3 is CASSQDQASGWGDTQYF. DNA for the CDR3: TGTGCCAGCAGCCAAGATCAGGCTAGCGGGTGGGGAGATACGCAGTATTTT.

The chain recombines TRBV5-4 with TRBJ2-5; 7 nucleotides align to TRBD2. The germline gives CDR1 SGHNT, CDR2 YYREEE (reference sequence). The ends lost 0 bases at V and 3 bases at J; junction bases unmatched: 2. This CDR3 has 14 residues. The CDR3 spells CASSLVGGEETQYF. The CDR3 coding sequence is TGTGCCAGCAGCTTGGTTGGGGGGGAAGAGACCCAGTACTTC.